The sequence of this T cell receptor beta chain was determined in a study of cytomegalovirus exposure and HLA in healthy donors. 60 Vbeta and 13 Jbeta primers were used in PCR. TCRdb keeps only in-frame clones here, not all; method: immunoSEQ multiplex PCR. The table lists 150,000 to 200,000 clones, 75% of them singletons. This clone was detected once. The V and J ends lost 3 bases and 7 bases respectively, with 12 bases between them. CDR1 and CDR2 (germline): SGHRS, YFSETQ. CDR3 length: 13 residues. V gene TRBV5-1 combines with J gene TRBJ2-3, with a weak D call TRBD1 (6 bases). The clonotype originates from a woman in her fifties or sixties in good health and CMV-seropositive. The specimen was PBMCs. As DNA, the CDR3 is TGCGCCAGCAGCTATGGACAGTTGAATACGCAGTATTTT. Encoded protein: CASSYGQLNTQYF.